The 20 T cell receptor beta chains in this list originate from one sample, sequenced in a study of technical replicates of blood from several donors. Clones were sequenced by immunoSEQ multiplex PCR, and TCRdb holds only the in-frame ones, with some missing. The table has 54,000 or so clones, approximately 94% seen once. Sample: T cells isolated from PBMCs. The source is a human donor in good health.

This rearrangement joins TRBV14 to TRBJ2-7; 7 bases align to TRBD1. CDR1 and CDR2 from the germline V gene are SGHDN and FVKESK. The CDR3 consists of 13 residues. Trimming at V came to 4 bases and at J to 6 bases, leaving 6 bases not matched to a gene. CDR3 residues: CASSPYTGVEQYF. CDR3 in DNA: TGTGCCAGCAGCCCCTACACAGGGGTCGAGCAGTACTTC. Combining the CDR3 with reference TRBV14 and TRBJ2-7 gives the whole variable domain EAGVTQFPSHSVIEKGQTVTLRCDPISGHDNLYWYRRVMGKEIKFLLHFVKESKQDESGMPNNRFLAERTGGTYSTLKVQPAELEDSGVYFCASSPYTGVEQYFGPGTRLTVT.

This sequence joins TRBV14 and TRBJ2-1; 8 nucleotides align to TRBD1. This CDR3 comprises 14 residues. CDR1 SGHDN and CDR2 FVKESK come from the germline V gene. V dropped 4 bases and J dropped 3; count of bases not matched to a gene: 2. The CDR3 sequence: CASSPTGGYNEQFF. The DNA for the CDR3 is TGTGCCAGCAGCCCTACAGGGGGCTACAATGAGCAGTTCTTC.

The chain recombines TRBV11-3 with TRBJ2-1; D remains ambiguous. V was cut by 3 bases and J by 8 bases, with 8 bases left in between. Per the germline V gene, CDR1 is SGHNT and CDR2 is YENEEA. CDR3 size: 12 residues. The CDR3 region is CASSFTGHEQFF. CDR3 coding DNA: TGTGCCAGCAGCTTCACTGGGCATGAGCAGTTCTTC.

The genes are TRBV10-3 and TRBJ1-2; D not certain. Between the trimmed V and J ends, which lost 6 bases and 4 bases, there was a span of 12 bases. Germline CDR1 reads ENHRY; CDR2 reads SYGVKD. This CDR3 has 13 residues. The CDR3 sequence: CAISTPISYGYTF. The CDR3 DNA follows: TGTGCCATCAGCACTCCTATATCCTATGGCTACACCTTC.

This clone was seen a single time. CDR3 protein: CAISESETSGSFPYNEQFF. In DNA, the CDR3 is TGTGCCATCAGTGAGTCGGAGACTAGCGGGAGTTTCCCCTACAATGAGCAGTTCTTC. The chain uses TRBV10-3 and TRBJ2-1, with 12 bases that match TRBD2. Germline V gene data show CDR1 as ENHRY and CDR2 as SYGVKD. This CDR3 contains 19 residues. V dropped 0 bases and J dropped 2; count of bases not matched to a gene: 8.

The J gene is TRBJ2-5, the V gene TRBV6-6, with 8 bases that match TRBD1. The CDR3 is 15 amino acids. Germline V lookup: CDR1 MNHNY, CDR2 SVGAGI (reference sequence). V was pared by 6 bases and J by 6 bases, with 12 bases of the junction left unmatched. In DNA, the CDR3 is TGTGCCAGCAGGCCCACTGGACAGGGATTGAAGACCCAGTACTTC. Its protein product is CASRPTGQGLKTQYF.

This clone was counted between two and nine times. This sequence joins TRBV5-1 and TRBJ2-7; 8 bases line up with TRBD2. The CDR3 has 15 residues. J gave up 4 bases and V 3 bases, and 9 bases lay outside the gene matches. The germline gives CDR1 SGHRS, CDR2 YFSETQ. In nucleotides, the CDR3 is TGCGCCAGCAGCTCCCCCGGGAGGGGGATGTACGAGCAGTACTTC. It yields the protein CASSSPGRGMYEQYF.

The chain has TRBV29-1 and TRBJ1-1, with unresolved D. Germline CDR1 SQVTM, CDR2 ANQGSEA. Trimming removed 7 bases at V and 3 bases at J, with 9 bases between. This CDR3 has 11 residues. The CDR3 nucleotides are TGCAGCGGCCAGTATCACACTGAAGCTTTCTTT. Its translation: CSGQYHTEAFF.

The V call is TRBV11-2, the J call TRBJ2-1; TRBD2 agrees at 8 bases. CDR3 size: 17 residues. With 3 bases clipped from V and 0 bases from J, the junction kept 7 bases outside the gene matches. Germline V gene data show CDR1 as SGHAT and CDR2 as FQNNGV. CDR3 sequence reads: CASSFVLAANSYNEQFF. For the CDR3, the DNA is TGTGCCAGCAGCTTCGTACTAGCGGCCAACTCCTACAATGAGCAGTTCTTC.

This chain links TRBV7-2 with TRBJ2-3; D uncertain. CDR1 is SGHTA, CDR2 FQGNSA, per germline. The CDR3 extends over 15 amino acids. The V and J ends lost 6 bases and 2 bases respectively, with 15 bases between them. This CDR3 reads CASRPQTYNTDTQYF. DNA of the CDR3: TGTGCCAGCAGGCCCCAGACTTACAACACAGATACGCAGTATTTT.

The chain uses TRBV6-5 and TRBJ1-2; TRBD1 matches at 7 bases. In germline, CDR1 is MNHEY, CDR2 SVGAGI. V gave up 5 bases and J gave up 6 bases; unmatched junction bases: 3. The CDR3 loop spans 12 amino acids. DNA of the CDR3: TGTGCCAGCAGTCGAGGGACAGATGGCTACACCTTC. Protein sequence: CASSRGTDGYTF.

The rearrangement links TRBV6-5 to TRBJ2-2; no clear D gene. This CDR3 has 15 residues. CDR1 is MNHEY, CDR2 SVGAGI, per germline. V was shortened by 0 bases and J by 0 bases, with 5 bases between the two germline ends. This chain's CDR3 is CASSYSVPNTGELFF. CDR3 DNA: TGTGCCAGCAGTTACTCCGTTCCGAACACCGGGGAGCTGTTTTTT.

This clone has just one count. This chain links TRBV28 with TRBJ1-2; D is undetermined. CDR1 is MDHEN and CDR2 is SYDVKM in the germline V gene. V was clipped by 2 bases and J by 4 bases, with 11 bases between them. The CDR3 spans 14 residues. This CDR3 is CASSLPGLSYGYTF. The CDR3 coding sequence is TGTGCCAGCAGTTTACCGGGATTGTCCTATGGCTACACCTTC.

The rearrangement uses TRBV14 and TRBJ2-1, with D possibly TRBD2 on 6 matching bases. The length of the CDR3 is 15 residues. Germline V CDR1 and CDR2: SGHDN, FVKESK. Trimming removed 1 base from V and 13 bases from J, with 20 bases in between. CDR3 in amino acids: CASSQVAGNPSGQFF. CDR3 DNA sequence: TGTGCCAGCAGCCAAGTCGCGGGGAACCCCTCGGGACAGTTCTTC.

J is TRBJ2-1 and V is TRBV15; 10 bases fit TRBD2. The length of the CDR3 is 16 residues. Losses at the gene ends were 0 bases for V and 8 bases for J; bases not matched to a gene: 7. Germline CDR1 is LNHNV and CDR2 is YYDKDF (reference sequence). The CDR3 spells CATSRDPSGGVDEQFF. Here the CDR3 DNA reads TGTGCCACCAGCAGAGATCCTAGCGGGGGTGTCGATGAGCAGTTCTTC.

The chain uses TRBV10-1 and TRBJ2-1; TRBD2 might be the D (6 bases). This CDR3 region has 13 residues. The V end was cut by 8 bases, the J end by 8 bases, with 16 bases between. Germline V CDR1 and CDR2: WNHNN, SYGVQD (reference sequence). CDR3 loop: CASQPGEVHEQFF. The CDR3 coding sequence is TGCGCCAGCCAGCCGGGAGAGGTCCATGAGCAGTTCTTC.

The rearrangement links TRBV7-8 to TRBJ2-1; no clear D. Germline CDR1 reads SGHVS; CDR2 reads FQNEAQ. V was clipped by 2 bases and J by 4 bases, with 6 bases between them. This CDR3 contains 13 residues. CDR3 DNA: TGTGCCAGCAGCTTACAACGGTACAATGAGCAGTTCTTC. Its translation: CASSLQRYNEQFF.

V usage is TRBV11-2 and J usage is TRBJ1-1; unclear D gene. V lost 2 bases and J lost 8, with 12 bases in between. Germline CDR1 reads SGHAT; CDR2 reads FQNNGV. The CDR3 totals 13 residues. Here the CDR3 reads CASSLNQAVEAFF. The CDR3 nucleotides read TGTGCCAGCAGCTTAAACCAGGCAGTCGAAGCTTTCTTT.

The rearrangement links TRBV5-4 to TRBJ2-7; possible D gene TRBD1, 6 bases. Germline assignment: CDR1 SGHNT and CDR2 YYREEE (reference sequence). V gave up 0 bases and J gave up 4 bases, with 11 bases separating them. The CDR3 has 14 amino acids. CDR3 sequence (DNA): TGTGCCAGCAGCTTGGAGAGGGGGAATTACGAGCAGTACTTC. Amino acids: CASSLERGNYEQYF. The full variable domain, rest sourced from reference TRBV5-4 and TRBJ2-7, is ETGVTQSPTHLIKTRGQQVTLRCSSQSGHNTVSWYQQALGQGPQFIFQYYREEENGRGNFPPRFSGLQFPNYSSELNVNALELDDSALYLCASSLERGNYEQYFGPGTRLTVT.

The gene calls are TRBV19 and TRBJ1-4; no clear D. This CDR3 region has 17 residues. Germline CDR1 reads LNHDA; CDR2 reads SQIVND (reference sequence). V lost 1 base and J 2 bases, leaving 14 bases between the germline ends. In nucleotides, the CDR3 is TGTGCCAGTAGTATAGTTCGGGGTTTGTGGACTAATGAAAAACTGTTTTTT. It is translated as CASSIVRGLWTNEKLFF.